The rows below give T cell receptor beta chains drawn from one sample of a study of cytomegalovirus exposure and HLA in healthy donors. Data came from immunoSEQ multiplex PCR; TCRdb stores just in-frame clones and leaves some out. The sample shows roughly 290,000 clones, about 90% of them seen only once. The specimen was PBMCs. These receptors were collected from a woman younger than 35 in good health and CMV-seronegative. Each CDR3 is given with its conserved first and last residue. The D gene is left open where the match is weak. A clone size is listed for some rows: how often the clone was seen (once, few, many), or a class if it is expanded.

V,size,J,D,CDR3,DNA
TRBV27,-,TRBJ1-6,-,CASSSSSYNSPLHF,TGTGCCAGCAGTTCGAGCTCCTATAATTCCCCCCTCCACTTT
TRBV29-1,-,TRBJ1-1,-,CSVHDRYTEAFF,TGCAGCGTACATGACAGGTACACTGAAGCTTTCTTT
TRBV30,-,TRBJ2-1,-,CACGGTYNEQFF,TGTGCCTGTGGGGGGACCTACAATGAGCAGTTCTTC
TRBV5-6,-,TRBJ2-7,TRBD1,CASSFSGTGAYEQYF,TGTGCCAGCAGCTTTTCCGGGACAGGGGCCTACGAGCAGTACTTC
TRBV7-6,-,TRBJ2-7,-,CASSLGGGVDEQYF,TGTGCCAGCAGCTTGGGGGGGGGCGTCGACGAGCAGTACTTC
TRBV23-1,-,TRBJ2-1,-,CASLPLAQAGNEQFF,TGCGCCAGCCTCCCCCTCGCACAGGCTGGGAATGAGCAGTTCTTC
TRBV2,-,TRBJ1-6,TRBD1,CASRDRWDSPLHF,TGTGCCAGCCGGGACAGGTGGGATTCACCCCTCCACTTT
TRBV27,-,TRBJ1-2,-,CASSFGNPDSYGYTF,TGTGCCAGCAGTTTCGGAAATCCGGACAGCTATGGCTACACCTTC
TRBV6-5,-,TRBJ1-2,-,CASSPLPVYGYTF,TGTGCCAGCAGTCCCTTGCCGGTCTATGGCTACACCTTC
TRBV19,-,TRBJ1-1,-,CASSIRGRGDTEAFF,TGTGCCAGTAGTATAAGGGGGAGGGGCGACACTGAAGCTTTCTTT
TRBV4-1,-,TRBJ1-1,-,CASSQAGSEAFF,TGCGCCAGCAGCCAAGCGGGGAGCGAAGCTTTCTTT
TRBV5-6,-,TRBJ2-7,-,CASSLGQGLGEQYF,TGTGCCAGCAGCTTGGGGCAGGGGCTAGGAGAGCAGTACTTC
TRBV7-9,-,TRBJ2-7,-,CASSPTQGPSSYEQYF,TGTGCCAGCAGCCCGACCCAGGGGCCCAGCTCCTACGAGCAGTACTTC
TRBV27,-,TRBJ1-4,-,CASSWGTSRFPEKLFF,TGTGCCAGCAGTTGGGGGACATCACGTTTCCCGGAAAAACTGTTTTTT
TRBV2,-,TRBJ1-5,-,CASSGQGGQPQHF,TGTGCCAGCAGTGGGCAGGGAGGTCAGCCCCAGCATTTT
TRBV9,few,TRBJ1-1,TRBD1,CASSERTGVISEAFF,TGTGCCAGCAGCGAGCGGACAGGGGTAATTTCTGAAGCTTTCTTT
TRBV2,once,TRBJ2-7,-,CASTGVVASYEQYF,TGTGCCAGCACCGGGGTAGTGGCCTCCTACGAGCAGTACTTC
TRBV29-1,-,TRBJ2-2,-,CSVGSRGNTGELFF,TGCAGCGTTGGGTCCAGGGGAAACACCGGGGAGCTGTTTTTT
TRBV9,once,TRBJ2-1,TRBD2,CASSVGVAGGQGEQFF,TGTGCCAGCAGCGTAGGGGTAGCGGGGGGGCAGGGTGAGCAGTTCTTC
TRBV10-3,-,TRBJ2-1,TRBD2,CAISESSTSGGADEQFF,TGTGCCATCAGTGAGTCCTCGACTAGCGGGGGGGCAGATGAGCAGTTCTTC
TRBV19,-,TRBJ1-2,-,CASRWLSGQTVGYGYTF,TGTGCCAGTAGGTGGCTTTCGGGACAAACCGTGGGGTATGGCTACACCTTC
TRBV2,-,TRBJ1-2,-,CASSDRVKGSGGYTF,TGTGCCAGCAGTGATCGAGTGAAGGGGTCTGGCGGCTACACCTTC
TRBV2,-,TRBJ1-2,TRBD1,CASSSIVGGTGQNGYTF,TGTGCCAGCAGTTCTATAGTCGGCGGGACAGGACAGAATGGCTACACCTTC
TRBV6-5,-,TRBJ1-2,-,CASSYGQGSYGYTF,TGTGCCAGCAGTTACGGGCAGGGTAGCTATGGCTACACCTTC
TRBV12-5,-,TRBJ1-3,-,CASGLEKAVHCFNTIYF,TGTGCTAGTGGTTTGGAAAAGGCGGTCCACTGTTTCAACACCATATATTTT